This TCR beta chain was profiled in a study of cytomegalovirus exposure and HLA in healthy donors. Study results and limitations: Reports credit the classifier with highly specific, highly sensitive diagnosis of cytomegalovirus status.

13 Jbeta primers and 60 Vbeta primers were used for the PCR. Data came from immunoSEQ multiplex PCR; TCRdb stores just in-frame clones and leaves some out. In the table there are 150,000 to 200,000 clones, 82% of which are singletons. CDR1 is PRHDT, CDR2 FYEKMQ, per germline (reference sequence). After removal of 5 bases from V and 5 bases from J, the junction contained 9 bases not matched to a gene. The CDR3 length is 16 residues. Though probably carrying unrecorded immune exposures, donors were nominally healthy at sampling. Comments on this clone: Its antigen remains unidentified.

The material sequenced was PBMCs. This chain uses TRBV13 with TRBJ2-1; 10 bases are shared with TRBD2. The TCR was taken from a girl aged 2 to 9 in good health and CMV-seropositive. CDR3 nucleotide sequence: TGTGCCAGCAGCACCTTTCTAGCGGGAGTGCACAATGAGCAGTTCTTC. Translating gives CASSTFLAGVHNEQFF.